The source of this T cell receptor (beta chain) is a study of T cells in Graves' hyperthyroidism and ophthalmopathy. Study at large: Any treatment followed the collection of peripheral blood at initial diagnosis. Overall study results and limits: Within blood appeared most thyroid clonotypes that had expanded above 0.001. The model identified upcoming ophthalmopathy a median approximately six months ahead of onset.

From RNA transcripts, TCR beta CDR3 regions were amplified. HTBI primers were the set used in a first-round RT-PCR of the TCR CDR3. Each CDR3 protein gets one entry after TCRdb re-called the multiplex PCR reads with MiXCR. The table includes under 350,000 distinct CDR3 sequences, approximately 17% detected once. This clonotype was detected ten times or more. Antigen: not known. Exclusion criteria comprised uncontrolled infection, other autoimmune disease, pregnancy or lactation. Germline lookup yields CDR1 SNHLY and CDR2 FYNNEI. The CDR3 has 13 amino acids. The V end lost 4 bases, the J end lost 3 bases, and 7 bases lay between the germline ends.

The sample was blood. This chain joins TRBV2 and TRBJ2-1; possible D gene TRBD1, 6 bases. This TCR came from a woman aged 55-69 years with Graves' ophthalmopathy. CDR3 protein: CASSGTDYNEQFF. In nucleotides, the CDR3 is TGTGCCAGCAGTGGGACAGACTACAATGAGCAGTTCTTC.